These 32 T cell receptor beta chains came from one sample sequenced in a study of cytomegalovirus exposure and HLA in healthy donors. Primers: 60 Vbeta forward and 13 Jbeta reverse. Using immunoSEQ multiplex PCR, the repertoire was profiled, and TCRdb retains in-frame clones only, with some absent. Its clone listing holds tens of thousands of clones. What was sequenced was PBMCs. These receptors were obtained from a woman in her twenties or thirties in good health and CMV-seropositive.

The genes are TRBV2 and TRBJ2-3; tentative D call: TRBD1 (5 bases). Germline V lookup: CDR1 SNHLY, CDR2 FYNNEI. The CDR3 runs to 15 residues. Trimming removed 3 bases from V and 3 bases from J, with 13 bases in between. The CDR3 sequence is CASSEQGSSTDTQYF. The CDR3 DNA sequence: TGTGCCAGCAGTGAGCAGGGATCTAGTACAGATACGCAGTATTTT.

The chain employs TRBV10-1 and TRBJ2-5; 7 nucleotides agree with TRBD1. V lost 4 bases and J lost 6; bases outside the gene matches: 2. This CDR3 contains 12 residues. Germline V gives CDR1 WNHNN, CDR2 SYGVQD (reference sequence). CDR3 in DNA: TGCGCCAGCAGTGGACAGGGAAAGACCCAGTACTTC. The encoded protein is CASSGQGKTQYF.

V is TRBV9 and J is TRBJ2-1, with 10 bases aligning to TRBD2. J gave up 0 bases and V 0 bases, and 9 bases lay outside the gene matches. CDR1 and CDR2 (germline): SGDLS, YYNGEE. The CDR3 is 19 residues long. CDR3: CASSVEASGGRSSYNEQFF. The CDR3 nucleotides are TGTGCCAGCAGCGTAGAGGCTAGCGGGGGCCGCAGCTCCTACAATGAGCAGTTCTTC.

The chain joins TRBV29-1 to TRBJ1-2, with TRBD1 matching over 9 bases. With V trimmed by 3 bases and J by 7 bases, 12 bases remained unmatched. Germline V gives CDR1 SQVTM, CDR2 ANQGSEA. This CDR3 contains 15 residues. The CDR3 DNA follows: TGCAGCGTTGAGTGGACAGGGGCTGGGGGGAGTGGCTACACCTTC. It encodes CSVEWTGAGGSGYTF.

CDR3 DNA sequence: TGCAGCGTTGAAGATCAAGAGGGGGAGAACACCGGGGAGCTGTTTTTT. Its translation is CSVEDQEGENTGELFF. The chain joins TRBV29-1 to TRBJ2-2; TRBD1 is a possible D gene (6 bases). The CDR3 length is 16 residues. Trimming stripped 0 bases from V and 1 base from J, with 12 bases between. Germline CDR1 and CDR2: SQVTM and ANQGSEA.

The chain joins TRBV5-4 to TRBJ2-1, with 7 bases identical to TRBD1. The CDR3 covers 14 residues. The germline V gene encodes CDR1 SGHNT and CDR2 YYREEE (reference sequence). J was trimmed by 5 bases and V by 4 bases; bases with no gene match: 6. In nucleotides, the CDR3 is TGTGCCAGCAGCGTGGGACAGTCGGACAATGAGCAGTTCTTC. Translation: CASSVGQSDNEQFF.

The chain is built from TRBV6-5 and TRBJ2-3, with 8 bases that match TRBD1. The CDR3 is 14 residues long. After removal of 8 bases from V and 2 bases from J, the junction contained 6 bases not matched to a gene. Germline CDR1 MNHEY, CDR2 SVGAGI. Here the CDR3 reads CASRDRLHTDTQYF. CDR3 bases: TGTGCCAGCCGGGACAGGCTTCACACAGATACGCAGTATTTT.

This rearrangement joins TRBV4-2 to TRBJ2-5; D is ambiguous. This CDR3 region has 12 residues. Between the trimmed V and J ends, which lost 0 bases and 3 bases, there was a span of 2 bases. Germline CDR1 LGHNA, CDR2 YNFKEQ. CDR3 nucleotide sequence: TGTGCCAGCAGCCAAGATAAAGAGACCCAGTACTTC. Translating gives CASSQDKETQYF.

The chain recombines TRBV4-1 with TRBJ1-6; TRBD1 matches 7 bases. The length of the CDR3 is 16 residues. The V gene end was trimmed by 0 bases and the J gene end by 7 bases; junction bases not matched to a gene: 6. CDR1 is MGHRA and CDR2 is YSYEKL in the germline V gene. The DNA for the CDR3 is TGCGCCAGCAGCCAAGAGGTCGGCAGGGGGAATTCACCCCTCCACTTT. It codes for CASSQEVGRGNSPLHF.

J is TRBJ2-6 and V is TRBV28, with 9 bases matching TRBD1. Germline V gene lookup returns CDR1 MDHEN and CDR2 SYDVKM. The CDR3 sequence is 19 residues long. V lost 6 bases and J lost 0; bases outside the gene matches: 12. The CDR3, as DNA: TGTGCCAGCAGGGGATTCCCTACAGGGGGCAGCTCTGGGGCCAACGTCCTGACTTTC. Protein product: CASRGFPTGGSSGANVLTF.

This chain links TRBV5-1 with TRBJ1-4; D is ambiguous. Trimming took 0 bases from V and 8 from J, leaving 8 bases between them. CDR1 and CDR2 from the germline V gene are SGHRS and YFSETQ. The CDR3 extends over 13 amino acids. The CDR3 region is CASSLEFAEKLFF. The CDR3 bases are TGCGCCAGCAGCTTGGAGTTCGCGGAAAAACTGTTTTTT.

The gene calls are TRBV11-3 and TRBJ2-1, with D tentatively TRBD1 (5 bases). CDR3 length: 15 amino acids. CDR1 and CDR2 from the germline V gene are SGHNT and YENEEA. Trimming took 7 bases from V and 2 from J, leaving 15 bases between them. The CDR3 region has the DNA TGTGCCAGCACCGAGACCAGGGCTACCTACAATGAGCAGTTCTTC. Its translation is CASTETRATYNEQFF.

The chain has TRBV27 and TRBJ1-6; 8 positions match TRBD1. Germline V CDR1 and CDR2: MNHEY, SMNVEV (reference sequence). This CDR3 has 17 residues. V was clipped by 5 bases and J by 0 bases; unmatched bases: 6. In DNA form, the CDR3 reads TGTGCCAGCAGTAAGGGACAGGCGAGCTCCTATAATTCACCCCTCCACTTT. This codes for CASSKGQASSYNSPLHF.

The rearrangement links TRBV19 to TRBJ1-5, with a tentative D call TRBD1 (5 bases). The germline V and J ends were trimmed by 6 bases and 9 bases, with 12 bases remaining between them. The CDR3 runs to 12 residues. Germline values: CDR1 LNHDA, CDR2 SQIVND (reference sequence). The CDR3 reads CASSETQGPQHF. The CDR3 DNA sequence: TGTGCCAGTAGCGAAACGCAGGGGCCCCAGCATTTT.

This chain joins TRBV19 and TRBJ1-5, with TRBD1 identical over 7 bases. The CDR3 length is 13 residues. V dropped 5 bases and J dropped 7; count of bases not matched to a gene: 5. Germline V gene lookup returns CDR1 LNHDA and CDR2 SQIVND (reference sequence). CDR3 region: CASSYRGEQPQHF. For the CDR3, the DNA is TGTGCCAGTAGTTACAGGGGAGAACAGCCCCAGCATTTT.

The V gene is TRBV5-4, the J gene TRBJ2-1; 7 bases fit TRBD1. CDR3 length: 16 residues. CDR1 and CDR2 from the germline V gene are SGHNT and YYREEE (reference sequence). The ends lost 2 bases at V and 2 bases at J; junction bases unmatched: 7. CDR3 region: CASSFTGADAYNEQFF. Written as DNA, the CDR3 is TGTGCCAGCAGCTTCACAGGGGCCGACGCCTACAATGAGCAGTTCTTC.

The DNA for the CDR3 is TGTGCCAGCAGCGCTCTCGGACGGGAGAACACTGAAGCTTTCTTT. Translation: CASSALGRENTEAFF. The chain combines TRBV9 with TRBJ1-1; D is unresolved. From germline, CDR1 is SGDLS and CDR2 YYNGEE. V was cut by 3 bases and J by 1 base, with 13 bases left in between. The CDR3 loop spans 15 amino acids.

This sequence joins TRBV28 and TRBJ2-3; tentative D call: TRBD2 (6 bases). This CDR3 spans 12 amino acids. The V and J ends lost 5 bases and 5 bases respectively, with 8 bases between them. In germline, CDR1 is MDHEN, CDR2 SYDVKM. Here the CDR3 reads CASSASEDTQYF. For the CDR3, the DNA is TGTGCCAGCAGTGCTAGCGAAGATACGCAGTATTTT.

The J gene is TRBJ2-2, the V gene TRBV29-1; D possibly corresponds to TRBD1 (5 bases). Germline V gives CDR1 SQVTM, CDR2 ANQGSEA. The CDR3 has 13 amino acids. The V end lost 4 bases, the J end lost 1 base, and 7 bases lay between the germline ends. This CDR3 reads CSVGTLNTGELFF. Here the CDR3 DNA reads TGCAGCGTTGGGACATTGAACACCGGGGAGCTGTTTTTT.

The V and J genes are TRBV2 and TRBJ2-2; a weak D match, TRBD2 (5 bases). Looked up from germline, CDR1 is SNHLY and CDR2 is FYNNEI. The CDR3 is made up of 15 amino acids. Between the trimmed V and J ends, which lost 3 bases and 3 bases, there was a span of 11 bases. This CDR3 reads CASSEERTDTGELFF. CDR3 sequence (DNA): TGTGCCAGCAGTGAGGAGCGGACGGACACCGGGGAGCTGTTTTTT.

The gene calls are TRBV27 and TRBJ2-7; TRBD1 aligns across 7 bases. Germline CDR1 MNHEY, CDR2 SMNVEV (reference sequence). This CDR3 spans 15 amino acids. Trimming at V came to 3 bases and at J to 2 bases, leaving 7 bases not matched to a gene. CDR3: CASSFWGTATYEQYF. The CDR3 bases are TGTGCCAGCAGTTTCTGGGGGACAGCCACCTACGAGCAGTACTTC.

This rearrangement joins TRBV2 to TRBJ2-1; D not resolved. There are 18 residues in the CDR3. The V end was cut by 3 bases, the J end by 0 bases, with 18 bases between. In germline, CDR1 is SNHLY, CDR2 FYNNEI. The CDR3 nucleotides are TGTGCCAGCAGTGACCCGATCAGACTTTTCCGCTCCTACAATGAGCAGTTCTTC. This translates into CASSDPIRLFRSYNEQFF.

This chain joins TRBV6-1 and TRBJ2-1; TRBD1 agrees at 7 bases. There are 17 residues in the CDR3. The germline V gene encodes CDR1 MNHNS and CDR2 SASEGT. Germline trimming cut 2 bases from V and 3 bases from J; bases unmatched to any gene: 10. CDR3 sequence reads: CASSEYLQGTGYNEQFF. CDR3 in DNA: TGTGCCAGCAGTGAATACCTACAGGGGACGGGCTACAATGAGCAGTTCTTC.

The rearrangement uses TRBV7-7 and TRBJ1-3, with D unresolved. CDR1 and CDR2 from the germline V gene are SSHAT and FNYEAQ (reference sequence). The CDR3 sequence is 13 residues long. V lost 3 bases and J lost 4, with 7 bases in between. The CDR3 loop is CASSLTMGNTIYF. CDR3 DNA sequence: TGTGCCAGCAGCTTGACTATGGGAAACACCATATATTTT. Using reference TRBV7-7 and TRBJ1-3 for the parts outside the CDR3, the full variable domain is GAGVSQSPRYKVTKRGQDVTLRCDPISSHATLYWYQQALGQGPEFLTYFNYEAQPDKSGLPSDRFSAERPEGSISTLTIQRTEQRDSAMYRCASSLTMGNTIYFGEGSWLTVV.

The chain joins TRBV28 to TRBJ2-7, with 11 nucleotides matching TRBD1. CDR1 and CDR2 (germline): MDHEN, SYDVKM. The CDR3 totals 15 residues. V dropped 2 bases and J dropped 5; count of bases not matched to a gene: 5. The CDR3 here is CASSLPPGQGDEQYF. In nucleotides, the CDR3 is TGTGCCAGCAGTTTACCTCCGGGACAGGGGGACGAGCAGTACTTC. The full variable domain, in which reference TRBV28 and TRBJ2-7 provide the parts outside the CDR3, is DVKVTQSSRYLVKRTGEKVFLECVQDMDHENMFWYRQDPGLGLRLIYFSYDVKMKEKGDIPEGYSVSREKKERFSLILESASTNQTSMYLCASSLPPGQGDEQYFGPGTRLTVT.

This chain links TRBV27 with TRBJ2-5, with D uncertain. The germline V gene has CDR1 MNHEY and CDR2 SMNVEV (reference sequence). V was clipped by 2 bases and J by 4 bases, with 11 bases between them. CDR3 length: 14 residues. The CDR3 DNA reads TGTGCCAGCAGTTTAATAGCCAGCCCAGAGACCCAGTACTTC. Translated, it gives CASSLIASPETQYF.

The DNA for the CDR3 is TGTGCCAGCAGCTTGGCTAAGTTACCCTACGAGCAGTACTTC. Translated, it gives CASSLAKLPYEQYF. The V and J genes are TRBV5-6 and TRBJ2-7; D call uncertain. The CDR3 consists of 14 residues. The V gene lost 0 bases and the J gene lost 2 bases, with 9 bases spanning the gap. Germline V gene lookup returns CDR1 SGHDT and CDR2 YYEEEE.

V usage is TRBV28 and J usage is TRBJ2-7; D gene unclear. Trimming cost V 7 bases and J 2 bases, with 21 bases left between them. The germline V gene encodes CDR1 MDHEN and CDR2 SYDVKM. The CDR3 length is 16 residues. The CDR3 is CASTLGTPLPTYEQYF. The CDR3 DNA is TGTGCCAGCACCCTAGGCACCCCCCTACCTACCTACGAGCAGTACTTC. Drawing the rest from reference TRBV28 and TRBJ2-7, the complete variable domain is DVKVTQSSRYLVKRTGEKVFLECVQDMDHENMFWYRQDPGLGLRLIYFSYDVKMKEKGDIPEGYSVSREKKERFSLILESASTNQTSMYLCASTLGTPLPTYEQYFGPGTRLTVT.

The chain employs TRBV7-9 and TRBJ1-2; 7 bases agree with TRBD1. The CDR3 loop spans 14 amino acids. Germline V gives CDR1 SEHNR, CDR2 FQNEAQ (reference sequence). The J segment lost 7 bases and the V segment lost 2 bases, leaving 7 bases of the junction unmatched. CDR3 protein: CASSLIKDRAGYTF. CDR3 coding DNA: TGTGCCAGCAGCTTAATTAAAGACAGGGCTGGCTACACCTTC.

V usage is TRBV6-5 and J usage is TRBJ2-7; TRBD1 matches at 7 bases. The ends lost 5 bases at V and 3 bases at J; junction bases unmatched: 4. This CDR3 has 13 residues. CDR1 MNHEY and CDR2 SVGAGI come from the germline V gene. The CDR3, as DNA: TGTGCCAGCAGTCGTGGGACAGACTACGAGCAGTACTTC. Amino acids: CASSRGTDYEQYF.

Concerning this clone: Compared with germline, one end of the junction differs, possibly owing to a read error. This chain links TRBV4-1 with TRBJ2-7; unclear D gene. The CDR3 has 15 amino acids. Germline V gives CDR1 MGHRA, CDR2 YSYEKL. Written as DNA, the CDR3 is TGCGCCAGCAGCCAAGCCCCACTAAGCTCCTACGAGCAGTCCTTC. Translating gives CASSQAPLSSYEQSF.

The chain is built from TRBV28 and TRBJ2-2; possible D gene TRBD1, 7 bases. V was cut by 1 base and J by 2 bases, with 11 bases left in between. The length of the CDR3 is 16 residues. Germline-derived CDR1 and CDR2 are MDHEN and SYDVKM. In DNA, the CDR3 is TGTGCCAGCAGTTTATTCCAGGGGGGAAACACCGGGGAGCTGTTTTTT. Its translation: CASSLFQGGNTGELFF. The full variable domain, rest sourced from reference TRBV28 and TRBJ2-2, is DVKVTQSSRYLVKRTGEKVFLECVQDMDHENMFWYRQDPGLGLRLIYFSYDVKMKEKGDIPEGYSVSREKKERFSLILESASTNQTSMYLCASSLFQGGNTGELFFGEGSRLTVL.